This entry lists 9 T cell receptor beta chains sequenced from one sample in a study of T cell responses to AZD1222 COVID-19 vaccine. Using immunoSEQ multiplex PCR, the repertoire was profiled, and TCRdb retains in-frame clones only, with some absent. The profile shows some 150,000 clones, 85% to 95% of them singletons. This material consisted of peripheral blood, taken 28 days after the second AZD1222 dose. These TCRs come from an adult who received the AZD1222 COVID-19 vaccine.

This clone has just one count. The J gene is TRBJ2-4, the V gene TRBV2, with a tentative D call TRBD2 (6 bases). The V and J ends lost 3 bases and 0 bases respectively, with 9 bases between them. Germline V gene data show CDR1 as SNHLY and CDR2 as FYNNEI. The CDR3 runs to 15 residues. The CDR3 DNA is TGTGCCAGCAGTGACCGGGGGTTAGCCAAAAACATTCAGTACTTC. As protein: CASSDRGLAKNIQYF. Using reference TRBV2 and TRBJ2-4 for the parts outside the CDR3, the full variable domain is EPEVTQTPSHQVTQMGQEVILRCVPISNHLYFYWYRQILGQKVEFLVSFYNNEISEKSEIFDDQFSVERPDGSNFTLKIRSTKLEDSAMYFCASSDRGLAKNIQYFGAGTRLSVL.

In its sample, this clone was seen a few times. The chain employs TRBV6-5 and TRBJ2-3; D is unresolved. CDR1 and CDR2 (germline): MNHEY, SVGAGI. The CDR3 length is 14 residues. V lost 2 bases and J 0 bases, leaving 6 bases between the germline ends. This chain's CDR3 is CASSYGESTDTQYF. Here the CDR3 DNA reads TGTGCCAGCAGTTACGGGGAAAGCACAGATACGCAGTATTTT.

The chain joins TRBV30 to TRBJ2-7; D is possibly TRBD1 (6 bases). This CDR3 region has 13 residues. From germline, CDR1 is GTSNPN and CDR2 SVGIG (reference sequence). V gave up 1 base and J gave up 4 bases, with 11 bases separating them. CDR3 nucleotide sequence: TGTGCCTGGAGTGGGACAGAACTATACGAGCAGTACTTC. The encoded protein is CAWSGTELYEQYF.

The V and J genes are TRBV7-2 and TRBJ2-1; the D gene could be TRBD1 or TRBD2 (5 bases each). The CDR3 length is 16 residues. Between the trimmed V and J ends, which lost 5 bases and 0 bases, there was a span of 14 bases. Germline V CDR1 and CDR2: SGHTA, FQGNSA. The CDR3 region is CASSPGTASSYNEQFF. CDR3 nucleotide sequence: TGTGCCAGCAGCCCTGGGACCGCGAGCTCCTACAATGAGCAGTTCTTC.

This chain joins TRBV19 and TRBJ1-1; a possible D gene is TRBD1 (5 bases). Germline V lookup: CDR1 LNHDA, CDR2 SQIVND (reference sequence). V was clipped by 9 bases and J by 2 bases, with 19 bases between them. This CDR3 contains 15 residues. The CDR3 loop reads CASGFGAHRNTEAFF. DNA for the CDR3: TGTGCCAGCGGGTTCGGGGCTCACCGAAACACTGAAGCTTTCTTT.

J is TRBJ1-2 and V is TRBV6-5; D remains ambiguous. The CDR3 length is 14 residues. V was cut by 1 base and J by 0 bases, with 6 bases left in between. Germline V gene lookup returns CDR1 MNHEY and CDR2 SVGAGI. This CDR3 is CASSYLDANYGYTF. In nucleotides, the CDR3 is TGTGCCAGCAGTTACTTGGACGCTAACTATGGCTACACCTTC.

This chain connects TRBV19 to TRBJ2-7, with TRBD1 matching over 9 bases. Germline CDR1 LNHDA, CDR2 SQIVND (reference sequence). The CDR3 consists of 14 residues. V was clipped by 6 bases and J by 3 bases; unmatched bases: 6. CDR3 amino acids: CASSDTGGHYEQYF. CDR3 DNA: TGTGCCAGTAGCGACACAGGGGGCCACTACGAGCAGTACTTC.

The chain employs TRBV5-1 and TRBJ2-7; 10 nucleotides align to TRBD1. The CDR3 is 18 residues long. Germline assignment: CDR1 SGHRS and CDR2 YFSETQ. Trimming at V came to 3 bases and at J to 2 bases, leaving 14 bases not matched to a gene. The CDR3 spells CASSSGQGPLEGTYEQYF. CDR3 sequence (DNA): TGCGCCAGCAGCTCGGGACAGGGGCCTCTAGAAGGGACCTACGAGCAGTACTTC.

This clone has a single count. The chain uses TRBV5-5 and TRBJ2-1; 8 bases fit TRBD1. J gave up 8 bases and V 4 bases, and 8 bases lay outside the gene matches. Germline lookup yields CDR1 SGHKS and CDR2 YYEKEE (reference sequence). CDR3 length: 14 residues. This CDR3 is CASSDRQGHYEQFF. The CDR3 coding sequence is TGTGCCAGCAGCGATCGACAGGGGCACTATGAGCAGTTCTTC.